These 21 T cell receptor beta chains originate from one sample sequenced in a study of cytomegalovirus exposure and HLA in healthy donors (dated by TCRdb to between 2016 and 2019). Library preparation employed the immunoSEQ multiplex PCR assay. In its TCRdb copy, this immuneACCESS table keeps in-frame sequences only and misses some clones. Where compared with another copy, unresolved V genes explain less than half of these, and the others have no known cause. For this sample the table gives about 130,000 clones, of which 89% were detected only once. 8% to 9.5% of the sample lies in the top ten. Sequencing used PBMCs. These receptors were taken from a woman aged 18-29 years in good health and CMV-seropositive.

The chain employs TRBV28 and TRBJ2-1, with D perhaps TRBD1 (6 bases). Germline V CDR1 and CDR2: MDHEN, SYDVKM. The CDR3 loop spans 15 amino acids. The ends were cut back, 8 bases at V and 4 bases at J, with 18 bases in the middle. CDR3 coding DNA: TGTGCCAGCCCCCCGTTGACAGGAGAATACAATGAGCAGTTCTTC. Translating it yields CASPPLTGEYNEQFF.

The chain uses TRBV19 and TRBJ2-7; 8 bases match TRBD1. With 5 bases clipped from V and 0 bases from J, the junction kept 12 bases outside the gene matches. The germline gives CDR1 LNHDA, CDR2 SQIVND (reference sequence). There are 17 residues in the CDR3. This CDR3 reads CASSYATGTGHSYEQYF. The CDR3 coding sequence is TGTGCCAGTAGTTACGCGACCGGGACAGGCCACTCCTACGAGCAGTACTTC.

V gene TRBV7-3 combines with J gene TRBJ2-7, with D possibly matching TRBD2 (6 bases). Germline CDR1 and CDR2: SGHTA and FQGTGA. Trimming took off 5 bases at V and 7 bases at J, with 21 bases between the two ends. The CDR3 consists of 15 residues. CDR3 in DNA: TGTGCCAGCAGCCAGAGTAGCGGTCCTACACGGGAGCAGTACTTC. Encoded protein: CASSQSSGPTREQYF.

This clone was observed once. The chain uses TRBV7-6 and TRBJ1-1, with D tentatively TRBD1 (5 bases). The CDR3 is made up of 13 amino acids. The germline V gene has CDR1 SGHVS and CDR2 FNYEAQ. Deletions cut 5 bases from V and 1 base from J, with 8 bases between. The DNA of the CDR3 is TGTGCCAGCAGCATGCAGGGGAACACTGAAGCTTTCTTT. Its translation is CASSMQGNTEAFF. Full variable domain (rest looked up from reference TRBV7-6 and TRBJ1-1): GAGVSQSPRYKVTKRGQDVALRCDPISGHVSLYWYRQALGQGPEFLTYFNYEAQQDKSGLPNDRFSAERPEGSISTLTIQRTEQRDSAMYRCASSMQGNTEAFFGQGTRLTVV.

The chain recombines TRBV7-2 with TRBJ2-7, with TRBD2 matching over 11 bases. The junction had 2 bases not matched to a gene; V was cut back by 3 bases and J by 4 bases. Germline V gene lookup returns CDR1 SGHTA and CDR2 FQGNSA. CDR3 length: 14 residues. This CDR3 is CASSFSGGAYEQYF. Here the CDR3 DNA reads TGTGCCAGCAGCTTTAGCGGGGGGGCGTACGAGCAGTACTTC.

J is TRBJ2-7 and V is TRBV5-1; D perhaps matches TRBD1 (6 bases). CDR1 and CDR2 (germline): SGHRS, YFSETQ. The length of the CDR3 is 14 residues. V was clipped by 4 bases and J by 4 bases, with 15 bases between them. In nucleotides, the CDR3 is TGCGCCAGCAGCCCGGGACAACCCCTTTACGAGCAGTACTTC. It codes for CASSPGQPLYEQYF.

This chain uses TRBV7-9 with TRBJ2-5; no firm D call. Germline values: CDR1 SEHNR, CDR2 FQNEAQ (reference sequence). CDR3 length equals 13 residues. With 7 bases removed from V and 0 bases from J, the gap between germline ends came to 9 bases. The DNA for the CDR3 is TGTGCCAGCACCATAATAGACCAAGAGACCCAGTACTTC. This sequence encodes CASTIIDQETQYF.

In DNA, the CDR3 is TGTGCCAGCGTGATTAGCGGGGGGGCAGTCAATGAGCAGTTCTTC. This sequence encodes CASVISGGAVNEQFF. This chain connects TRBV7-9 to TRBJ2-1; 11 bases are shared with TRBD2. The length of the CDR3 is 15 residues. The germline gives CDR1 SEHNR, CDR2 FQNEAQ (reference sequence). With 8 bases clipped from V and 6 bases from J, the junction kept 9 bases outside the gene matches.

The chain is built from TRBV18 and TRBJ1-3; D is uncertain. CDR3 size: 16 residues. With 6 bases removed from V and 0 bases from J, the gap between germline ends came to 15 bases. Germline loops: CDR1 KGHSH, CDR2 LQKENI. The CDR3 nucleotides are TGTGCCAGCTCGCCAAACCCTCCAGGCTCTGGAAACACCATATATTTT. The encoded protein is CASSPNPPGSGNTIYF. Complete variable domain (other parts from reference TRBV18 and TRBJ1-3): NAGVMQNPRHLVRRRGQEARLRCSPMKGHSHVYWYRQLPEEGLKFMVYLQKENIIDESGMPKERFSAEFPKEGPSILRIQQVVRGDSAAYFCASSPNPPGSGNTIYFGEGSWLTVV.

The gene calls are TRBV30 and TRBJ1-4; TRBD1 might be the D (6 bases). Germline assignment: CDR1 GTSNPN and CDR2 SVGIG (reference sequence). The CDR3 covers 20 residues. V was trimmed by 4 bases and J by 0 bases, leaving 27 bases between them. CDR3 bases: TGTGCCTGGACTCCGTACTCATACAGGGTCTGGGAGTCAACTAATGAAAAACTGTTTTTT. Translating it yields CAWTPYSYRVWESTNEKLFF.

The chain is built from TRBV6-1 and TRBJ2-1; the match to TRBD1 covers 9 bases. CDR3 length: 14 residues. Germline CDR1 reads MNHNS; CDR2 reads SASEGT. Losses at the gene ends were 8 bases for V and 3 bases for J; bases not matched to a gene: 5. For the CDR3, the DNA is TGTGCCAGCGGGGACAGGGCTAACTACAATGAGCAGTTCTTC. Translated: CASGDRANYNEQFF.

The rearrangement links TRBV28 to TRBJ2-7; D possibly corresponds to TRBD1 (6 bases). Germline-derived CDR1 and CDR2 are MDHEN and SYDVKM. CDR3 size: 16 residues. The V and J ends lost 5 bases and 3 bases respectively, with 20 bases between them. The CDR3 DNA reads as TGTGCCAGCAGTGTGACATCCTCGACAGGACTCTACGAGCAGTACTTC. It yields the protein CASSVTSSTGLYEQYF.

The chain combines TRBV7-2 with TRBJ1-2; TRBD1 is a possible D gene (6 bases). V was trimmed by 5 bases and J by 8 bases, leaving 15 bases between them. CDR1 SGHTA and CDR2 FQGNSA come from the germline V gene. CDR3 length: 13 residues. Written as DNA, the CDR3 is TGTGCCAGCAGCCCGAGAGGACAGCAAGGCTACACCTTC. As protein: CASSPRGQQGYTF. Full variable domain (rest looked up from reference TRBV7-2 and TRBJ1-2): GAGVSQSPSNKVTEKGKDVELRCDPISGHTALYWYRQSLGQGLEFLIYFQGNSAPDKSGLPSDRFSAERTGGSVSTLTIQRTQQEDSAVYLCASSPRGQQGYTFGSGTRLTVV.

This chain joins TRBV29-1 and TRBJ2-7; D possibly corresponds to TRBD2 (5 bases). This CDR3 region has 18 residues. Germline CDR1 and CDR2: SQVTM and ANQGSEA. Trimming removed 1 base at V and 3 bases at J, with 25 bases between. The chain's CDR3 is CSVEGIKTGRGGNYEQYF. CDR3 in DNA: TGCAGCGTTGAAGGAATTAAGACCGGCCGAGGAGGAAACTACGAGCAGTACTTC.

The rearrangement uses TRBV5-1 and TRBJ2-4; 10 bases are a match to TRBD2. The CDR3 has 16 amino acids. Germline trimming cut 0 bases from V and 6 bases from J; bases unmatched to any gene: 6. From germline, CDR1 is SGHRS and CDR2 YFSETQ. The CDR3 sequence: CASSLEGSGGLNIQYF. Here the CDR3 DNA reads TGCGCCAGCAGCTTGGAGGGTAGCGGGGGGTTAAACATTCAGTACTTC.

V and J are TRBV25-1 and TRBJ2-1; a possible D gene is TRBD2 (5 bases). The length of the CDR3 is 13 residues. Trimming cost V 2 bases and J 15 bases, with 17 bases left between them. CDR1 and CDR2 (germline): MGHDK, SYGVNS. Here the CDR3 DNA reads TGTGCCAGCAGTGAACAGGAGTCTTGGGAGAGGTTCTTC. Translated: CASSEQESWERFF.

The gene calls are TRBV28 and TRBJ1-1; D possibly corresponds to TRBD1 (5 bases). This CDR3 is built from 16 residues. The V and J ends lost 6 bases and 4 bases respectively, with 21 bases between them. The V gene's germline CDR1 is MDHEN and CDR2 SYDVKM. The CDR3 loop reads CASSPGPPGVGTEAFF. As DNA, the CDR3 is TGTGCCAGCAGCCCGGGCCCTCCGGGGGTTGGCACTGAAGCTTTCTTT.

V and J are TRBV5-8 and TRBJ2-3, with 7 bases identical to TRBD2. Losses at the gene ends were 4 bases for V and 4 bases for J; bases not matched to a gene: 6. The CDR3 runs 14 residues. Germline V gives CDR1 SGHTS, CDR2 YDEGEE. The CDR3 nucleotides are TGTGCCAGCAGCCTCGGACTAGGCGCAGATACGCAGTATTTT. Translation: CASSLGLGADTQYF. The full variable domain, rest sourced from reference TRBV5-8 and TRBJ2-3, is EAGVTQSPTHLIKTRGQQATLRCSPISGHTSVYWYQQALGLGLQFLLWYDEGEERNRGNFPPRFSGRQFPNYSSELNVNALELEDSALYLCASSLGLGADTQYFGPGTRLTVL.

The chain links TRBV4-1 to TRBJ2-3; D is unresolved. CDR3 length equals 13 residues. CDR1 is MGHRA and CDR2 is YSYEKL in the germline V gene. V shed 2 bases and J shed 6 bases, with 9 bases lying between them. The CDR3 DNA reads TGCGCCAGCAGCCAACGTCTAGAGGATACGCAGTATTTT. It codes for CASSQRLEDTQYF.

The chain joins TRBV5-4 to TRBJ1-2, with D uncertain. The CDR3 has 13 amino acids. V lost 2 bases and J 2 bases, leaving 7 bases between the germline ends. Per germline, CDR1 SGHNT and CDR2 YYREEE (reference sequence). CDR3 sequence reads: CASSFNTNYGYTF. The CDR3 DNA reads TGTGCCAGCAGCTTCAACACGAACTATGGCTACACCTTC.

The chain has TRBV9 and TRBJ2-5, with 11 bases matching TRBD1. From germline, CDR1 is SGDLS and CDR2 YYNGEE. V lost 3 bases, J lost 5 bases, and 6 bases stayed unmatched. The CDR3 spans 15 residues. CDR3 DNA: TGTGCCAGCAGCGCCGTGGACAGGGGGCTGGAGACCCAGTACTTC. It is translated as CASSAVDRGLETQYF.